The entry below describes one TCR beta chain. Its antigen is not known. Clones were read by immunoSEQ multiplex PCR, and TCRdb kept only the in-frame ones, dropping some. The sample includes approximately 150,000 clones, 92% seen only once; the top ten take about 1.5%. These data belong to a study of T cell responses to AZD1222 COVID-19 vaccine. Unmatched junction bases numbered 8, after V lost 7 bases and J lost 6 bases. Germline V lookup: CDR1 LNHDA, CDR2 SQIVND (reference sequence). The CDR3 is made up of 14 amino acids. Findings and caveats of the study: None of the repertoires were sampled until the peak T cell response had passed. Spike regions recognized by vaccine-associated CD4 TCRs spanned the protein, led by 160-218 and 743-854. Nearly half of spike-specific TCRs reportedly target variant regions that are unmutated in the B.1.351 and B.1.1.7 variants. Baseline antibody screening turned up just six or seven seropositive AZD1222 recipients.

Sequenced here: peripheral blood, sampled on day 0 of AZD1222 vaccination. The clonotype originates from an adult in good health. The chain has TRBV19 and TRBJ2-7, with 11 bases matching TRBD2. CDR3 amino acids: CASTPVAGGREQYF. Here the CDR3 DNA reads TGTGCCAGTACACCCGTAGCGGGAGGGCGCGAGCAGTACTTC.